One sample yielded the 20 T cell receptor beta chains listed below, sequenced in a study of T-cell memory formation after mild COVID-19. TCRdb recomputed calls from the 5' RACE reads with MiXCR, one row per CDR3 protein. The sample includes about 360,000 distinct CDR3 sequences, 13% to 15% of them seen just once. Sequenced sample: PBMCs or a T cell subset sorted from them (not recorded which). Receptor source: a man aged 18 to 30 who had mild COVID-19 (a few samples of this study predate the infection). Cell type and time point are not known.

The J gene is TRBJ1-5, the V gene TRBV6-2 or TRBV6-3; 7 nucleotides match TRBD1. The V gene end was trimmed by 5 bases and the J gene end by 3 bases; junction bases not matched to a gene: 7. The V gene's germline CDR1 is MNHEY and CDR2 SVGEGT. The CDR3 consists of 15 residues. The CDR3 sequence is CASSDPTGFNQPQHF. The CDR3 coding sequence is TGTGCCAGCAGTGACCCGACAGGGTTCAATCAGCCCCAGCATTTT.

This clonotype appeared many times. At one end, the junction sequence differs from germline, possibly due to a read error. V and J are TRBV6-1 and TRBJ2-3; 7 bases are a match to TRBD2. The CDR3 sequence is 19 residues long. The V gene's germline CDR1 is MNHNS and CDR2 SASEGT. The CDR3: CASSEAVIYSGFSTDTQYF. CDR3 DNA sequence: TGTGCCAGTAGTGAAGCGGTGATCTATAGCGGGTTTAGCACAGATACGCAGTATTTT.

This clonotype has ten or more counts. This chain uses TRBV5-1 with TRBJ2-5; 7 nucleotides line up with TRBD1. Looked up from germline, CDR1 is SGHRS and CDR2 is YFSETQ. The CDR3 totals 15 residues. Unmatched junction bases numbered 15, after V lost 7 bases and J lost 6 bases. The CDR3 DNA reads as TGCGCCAGCGGCCCCATCGGGGACAGACGGCAGACCCAGTACTTC. Protein product: CASGPIGDRRQTQYF.

This clonotype has at least ten counts. The chain joins TRBV5-1 to TRBJ1-2; D is perhaps TRBD1 (6 bases). The germline V gene has CDR1 SGHRS and CDR2 YFSETQ. The CDR3 sequence is 16 residues long. The germline V and J ends were trimmed by 2 bases and 0 bases, with 14 bases remaining between them. DNA of the CDR3: TGCGCCAGCAGCTTCGACAGGCCCCTTGCTAACTATGGCTACACCTTC. Translation gives CASSFDRPLANYGYTF.

This clonotype was seen at least ten times. The V call is TRBV11-2, the J call TRBJ2-7; 7 nucleotides align to TRBD1. This CDR3 is 12 amino acids long. The germline CDR1 and CDR2 sequences are SGHAT and FQNNGV. The V and J ends lost 5 bases and 5 bases, in that order; junction bases with no gene match: 3. CDR3 DNA sequence: TGTGCCAGCAGCCGTGACAGGGACGAGCAGTACGTC. It specifies CASSRDRDEQYV.

V usage is TRBV5-1 and J usage is TRBJ1-4; weak D call: TRBD1 (6 bases). Germline CDR1 and CDR2: SGHRS and YFSETQ. Trimming removed 5 bases from V and 3 bases from J, with 14 bases in between. This CDR3 has 15 residues. The CDR3 spells CASRSGDGANEKLFF. The CDR3 DNA reads as TGCGCCAGCAGGTCAGGGGACGGGGCTAATGAAAAACTGTTTTTT.

This clonotype showed up just a few times. The rearrangement joins TRBV5-1 to TRBJ2-7; TRBD1 might be the D (5 bases). The CDR3 spans 14 residues. V dropped 0 bases and J dropped 6 bases, with 13 bases sitting between them. Germline CDR1 is SGHRS and CDR2 is YFSETQ. CDR3 sequence reads: CASSLGAGQGEQYF. The CDR3 DNA is TGCGCCAGCAGCTTGGGGGCAGGGCAGGGCGAGCAGTACTTC.

This clonotype was detected only a few times. This chain uses TRBV4-1 with TRBJ2-5; tentative D call: TRBD1 (7 bases). This CDR3 has 16 residues. Trimming took off 3 bases at V and 4 bases at J, with 18 bases between the two ends. Germline CDR1 is MGHRA and CDR2 is YSYEKL. CDR3 nucleotides: TGCGCCAGCAGCCATACAGGGGCCAGGGGAGGAGAGACCCAGTACTTC. The encoded protein is CASSHTGARGGETQYF.

V usage is TRBV11-2 and J usage is TRBJ2-1; 7 nucleotides agree with TRBD1. V gave up 2 bases and J gave up 4 bases; unmatched junction bases: 8. The CDR3 has 16 amino acids. CDR1 SGHAT and CDR2 FQNNGV come from the germline V gene. DNA for the CDR3: TGTGCCAGCAGCTTAAGGGCTAGGGGGCTTTACAATGAGCAGTTCTTC. It yields the protein CASSLRARGLYNEQFF.

This clonotype was seen a handful of times. V gene TRBV5-6 combines with J gene TRBJ2-1; no clear D. Germline V gene data show CDR1 as SGHDT and CDR2 as YYEEEE. V was clipped by 1 base and J by 2 bases, with 7 bases between them. The CDR3 consists of 14 residues. Here the CDR3 DNA reads TGTGCCAGCAGCTTGCCTACTACCTACAATGAGCAGTTCTTC. Protein: CASSLPTTYNEQFF.

This clonotype showed up just a few times. The chain carries TRBV12-3 or TRBV12-4 and TRBJ1-5; maybe TRBD1 (6 bases). Between the trimmed V and J ends, which lost 6 bases and 6 bases, there was a span of 12 bases. The CDR3 length is 13 residues. In nucleotides, the CDR3 is TGTGCCAGCAGAGCCACAGGGCGTCAGCCCCAGCATTTT. It yields the protein CASRATGRQPQHF.

The genes are TRBV7-2 and TRBJ1-5; D remains ambiguous. This CDR3 spans 15 amino acids. CDR1 and CDR2 (germline): SGHTA, FQGNSA. V was trimmed by 5 bases and J by 0 bases, leaving 11 bases between them. The CDR3 DNA sequence: TGTGCCAGCAGCGTGACACGGTATAGCAATCAGCCCCAGCATTTT. It encodes CASSVTRYSNQPQHF. Combining the CDR3 with reference TRBV7-2 and TRBJ1-5 gives the whole variable domain GAGVSQSPSNKVTEKGKDVELRCDPISGHTALYWYRQSLGQGLEFLIYFQGNSAPDKSGLPSDRFSAERTGGSVSTLTIQRTQQEDSAVYLCASSVTRYSNQPQHFGDGTRLSIL.

This chain connects TRBV19 to TRBJ1-1; the D is unclear. V lost 3 bases, J lost 0 bases, and 14 bases lay in between. The germline V gene encodes CDR1 LNHDA and CDR2 SQIVND (reference sequence). The CDR3 is made up of 16 amino acids. CDR3 nucleotides: TGTGCCAGTAGTATCTATCCGGCGGGCTTGAACACTGAAGCTTTCTTT. Protein: CASSIYPAGLNTEAFF.

This clonotype was seen ten or more times. The genes are TRBV5-1 and TRBJ2-1; maybe TRBD1 (5 bases). The CDR3 contains 15 residues. The germline CDR1 and CDR2 sequences are SGHRS and YFSETQ. Trimming pared 7 bases from V and 0 bases from J, leaving 14 bases between. CDR3 sequence: CASRIDSSSYNEQFF. The CDR3 DNA sequence: TGCGCCAGCCGAATTGACAGTAGCTCCTACAATGAGCAGTTCTTC.

This clonotype was seen only a few times. The CDR3, as DNA: TGCAGTGCTAGACCTACAGCTAACTATGGCTACACCTTC. It yields the protein CSARPTANYGYTF. The gene calls are TRBV20-1 and TRBJ1-2; D is undetermined. V shed 2 bases and J shed 0 bases, with 7 bases lying between them. The CDR3 is made up of 13 amino acids. CDR1 and CDR2 from the germline V gene are DFQATT and SNEGSKA (reference sequence).

Only a few counts were recorded for this clonotype. The rearrangement links TRBV5-1 to TRBJ2-3; a possible D gene is TRBD2 (6 bases). Trimming took 4 bases from V and 9 from J, leaving 24 bases between them. The CDR3 contains 16 residues. The germline V gene has CDR1 SGHRS and CDR2 YFSETQ. CDR3 DNA sequence: TGCGCCAGCAGCCCATCCCGGGGGTACGGGTTAGACACGCAGTATTTT. It encodes CASSPSRGYGLDTQYF.

The chain uses TRBV5-1 and TRBJ2-1; 7 bases line up with TRBD2. Germline-derived CDR1 and CDR2 are SGHRS and YFSETQ. CDR3 size: 16 residues. V lost 0 bases, J lost 4 bases, and 7 bases stayed unmatched. The CDR3 region is CASSLEAGEPYNEQFF. The DNA of the CDR3 is TGCGCCAGCAGCTTGGAGGCGGGGGAGCCGTACAATGAGCAGTTCTTC.

This clonotype was detected only a few times. This chain connects TRBV7-9 to TRBJ1-1; the D gene is possibly TRBD1 (5 bases). This CDR3 contains 15 residues. Germline V gene sequence: CDR1 SEHNR, CDR2 FQNEAQ (reference sequence). V was pared by 5 bases and J by 6 bases, with 19 bases between. The CDR3 sequence: CASSPQLGDVAEAFF. The CDR3 region has the DNA TGTGCCAGCAGCCCCCAGCTTGGGGACGTGGCTGAAGCTTTCTTT.

The rearrangement uses TRBV7-7 and TRBJ2-3; 10 nucleotides line up with TRBD2. The CDR3 runs 20 residues. The ends lost 1 base at V and 0 bases at J; junction bases unmatched: 13. Germline V gene data show CDR1 as SSHAT and CDR2 as FNYEAQ (reference sequence). The DNA of the CDR3 is TGTGCCAGCAGCTTAGGAGGGTTAGCGGGGGGCCGTGTTAGCACAGATACGCAGTATTTT. Amino acid sequence: CASSLGGLAGGRVSTDTQYF.

V is TRBV6-5 and J is TRBJ2-2; 8 bases align to TRBD2. The V segment lost 0 bases and the J segment 7 bases; nucleotides outside the gene matches: 10. The CDR3 extends over 17 amino acids. From germline, CDR1 is MNHEY and CDR2 SVGAGI. CDR3 coding DNA: TGTGCCAGCAGTTACTCGACTTATCGGGGGGGCCTCGGGGAGCTGTTTTTT. Its protein is CASSYSTYRGGLGELFF.